This TCR beta chain originates from a study of blood T cell repertoires in COVID-19. About the study: From T cells, B-cell-depleted T cells, or PBMCs came the material, which was cDNA or gDNA.

Original processing methods: How many nucleated cells were present was estimated from reference gene primer amplification. Clones were sequenced by immunoSEQ multiplex PCR, and TCRdb holds only the in-frame ones, with some missing. That table supplies the V and J calls and clone size; D and trimming were determined from the DNA. The profile shows approximately 240,000 clones, approximately 82% of them singletons. CDR3 length equals 14 residues. Germline V gene sequence: CDR1 SEHNR, CDR2 FQNEAQ (reference sequence). The V segment lost 5 bases and the J segment 2 bases; nucleotides outside the gene matches: 5.

This receptor was identified in a woman of 80 years or more with active or convalescent COVID-19. The sample comprised peripheral blood. The chain has TRBV7-9 and TRBJ1-1; 7 bases fit TRBD1. The CDR3 DNA follows: TGTGCCAGCAGCCCCCGACAGGGAAACACTGAAGCTTTCTTT. It yields the protein CASSPRQGNTEAFF.